This TCR beta chain appears in the sequencing data of a study of blood T cell repertoires in COVID-19. The wider study: Acute and convalescent COVID-19 specimens originated in the United States, Italy and Spain.

Participants spanned ages roughly 18 to 95 years and resided in 20 to 30 US areas. Cohort 3 recovery required two negative PCRs, clearance, or symptom resolution. Germline CDR1 MNHNS, CDR2 SASEGT. The CDR3 length is 15 residues. V dropped 0 bases and J dropped 4 bases, with 12 bases sitting between them. Original processing notes: How many nucleated cells were present was estimated from reference gene primer amplification. Clones were sequenced by immunoSEQ multiplex PCR, and TCRdb holds only the in-frame ones, with some missing. The V and J calls and the clone size are those of that table, but D and trimming were determined from the DNA. The table has roughly 380,000 clones, about 90% seen once.

Sequencing was performed on PBMCs or T cells enriched from blood (not recorded which). The chain recombines TRBV6-1 with TRBJ1-2, with D unresolved. The TCR was taken from a woman in her twenties or thirties who had recovered from COVID-19. CDR3 residues: CASSEAGWASYGYTF. The CDR3 coding sequence is TGTGCCAGCAGTGAAGCAGGCTGGGCAAGCTATGGCTACACCTTC.